The clone carrying this TCR beta chain was detected only once. What it binds is not known. The culture ran for 10 days before CD4+ T cells were isolated. The source of the sample is a study of vaccination effects on CD4 cells after COVID-19. About the research overall: A couple of convalescent pre-vaccine samples were taken 142 and 148 days post-diagnosis. Around 2.2 million PBMC were seeded per well and grown in the presence of around 10 IU/ml IL-2 and 8 to 10 ug/ml peptides. Regarding the study as a whole: Marked clonal contraction of infection- and vaccine-induced clones was seen late after vaccination.

V lost 3 bases, J lost 3 bases, and 2 bases stayed unmatched. Germline V gene data show CDR1 as SEHNR and CDR2 as FQNEAQ (reference sequence). The CDR3 is 14 amino acids. Measured with immunoSEQ multiplex PCR; TCRdb has only the in-frame clones, and not every one. The sample lists under 50,000 clones; roughly three quarters were seen once. The input for sequencing was CD4+ T cells from PBMCs cultured without peptide, taken before COVID-19 vaccination. V and J are TRBV7-9 and TRBJ2-5; 9 bases align to TRBD1. This clonotype originated in a human donor who had a prior SARS-CoV-2 infection. The CDR3 sequence: CASSFDRGEETQYF. The DNA of the CDR3 is TGTGCCAGCAGCTTCGACAGGGGGGAAGAGACCCAGTACTTC.